This T cell receptor beta chain appears in the sequencing data of a study of T cell repertoires in cytomegalovirus infection. In the study overall: Both CMV infection and a matching HLA type were indicated by public TCR beta signatures.

General observations from the study: HLA-C-restricted CMV-specific TCR beta clonotypes prevailed in the ex vivo response.

As for this clonotype: Its specificity is not known.

TCRdb reprocessed the reads via MiXCR and lists one record per CDR3 protein. The top ten clones hold around 9.6% of a sample with 400,000 to 550,000 distinct CDR3 sequences, 11% of them seen once. The receptor comes from a human donor in good health (CMV status not recorded). Some clones in this sample may be carry-over from other donors' samples. The sample comprised PBMCs.

DNA of the CDR3: TGTGCCAGCAGTTTATCGTGGGGCAACACCGGGGAGCTGTTTTTT. This sequence encodes CASSLSWGNTGELFF. The rearrangement links TRBV27 to TRBJ2-2, with D perhaps TRBD1 (5 bases). CDR1 is MNHEY and CDR2 is SMNVEV in the germline V gene (reference sequence). This CDR3 spans 15 amino acids. V was cut by 0 bases and J by 2 bases, with 7 bases left in between.